These 10 T cell receptor beta chains were sequenced from one sample in a study of Graves' ophthalmopathy and Graves' hyperthyroidism. Amplifying from RNA transcripts, the study obtained TCR beta CDR3 regions. The library came from an HTBI-primed first-round RT-PCR and a second-round multiplex PCR. TCRdb fed the multiplex PCR reads into MiXCR, producing one record per CDR3 protein. Seen here are about 660,000 distinct CDR3 sequences, roughly 41% observed once, and the top ten hold 3.3%. The sample was peripheral blood. These receptors were obtained from an adult man with Graves' ophthalmopathy.

This clonotype was detected ten times or more. The genes are TRBV10-3 and TRBJ1-2, with 9 positions matching TRBD1. CDR3 length equals 15 residues. The ends lost 5 bases at V and 7 bases at J; junction bases unmatched: 11. Germline values: CDR1 ENHRY, CDR2 SYGVKD. DNA of the CDR3: TGTGCCATCAGTACCGGGGGGGACAGGGCGATTGGCTACACCTTC. Its protein is CAISTGGDRAIGYTF.

V and J are TRBV12-3 or TRBV12-4 and TRBJ1-2, with TRBD1 as a possible D gene (6 bases). The CDR3 has 13 amino acids. Trimming cost V 5 bases and J 8 bases, with 15 bases left between them. The CDR3 DNA is TGTGCCAGCAGTCACGGGGGCATTGGCGGCTACACCTTC. Translated, it gives CASSHGGIGGYTF.

This clonotype was counted between two and nine times. This sequence joins TRBV6-5 and TRBJ2-7, with D uncertain. Deletions cut 1 base from V and 0 bases from J, with 4 bases between. Germline V gene data show CDR1 as MNHEY and CDR2 as SVGAGI. CDR3 length: 13 residues. Here the CDR3 DNA reads TGTGCCAGCAGTTACTTACACTCCTACGAGCAGTACTTC. It specifies CASSYLHSYEQYF.

This clonotype was seen ten or more times. The chain uses TRBV13 and TRBJ1-6, with D perhaps matching TRBD1 (6 bases). V was trimmed by 5 bases and J by 7 bases, leaving 18 bases between them. Germline loops: CDR1 PRHDT, CDR2 FYEKMQ (reference sequence). This CDR3 has 16 residues. The CDR3 region has the DNA TGTGCCAGCAGCCTATACCTGGGGACAAGGAATTCACCCCTCCACTTT. Translation gives CASSLYLGTRNSPLHF. Filled out from reference TRBV13 and TRBJ1-6, the complete variable domain reads AAGVIQSPRHLIKEKRETATLKCYPIPRHDTVYWYQQGPGQDPQFLISFYEKMQSDKGSIPDRFSAQQFSDYHSELNMSSLELGDSALYFCASSLYLGTRNSPLHFGNGTRLTVT.

As for this clonotype: Being one base from a much bigger clone, this may be a read error. Because it lacks the conserved phenylalanine or tryptophan at the end, this CDR3 is likely a read error. This rearrangement joins TRBV12-3 or TRBV12-4 to TRBJ2-7, with D possibly matching TRBD1 (5 bases). The length of the CDR3 is 12 residues. V lost 6 bases and J 5 bases, leaving 11 bases between the germline ends. CDR3 DNA sequence: TGTGCCAGCAGCCCGGACACGAACGAGCAGTACCTC. Amino acids: CASSPDTNEQYL.

This chain uses TRBV7-2 with TRBJ2-7, with TRBD2 matching 14 bases. TRBJ2-1 matches the DNA end more closely, so the J call is doubtful. CDR3 size: 15 residues. In germline, CDR1 is SGHTA, CDR2 FQGNSA. CDR3 sequence (DNA): TGTGCCAGCAGCTTAGGGACTAGCGGGAGGATGGAGCAGTTCTTC. Translated: CASSLGTSGRMEQFF.

This clonotype was recorded at least ten times. The CDR3 spells CAISKGLAGGNRTNTGELFF. CDR3 DNA: TGTGCCATCAGCAAAGGACTAGCGGGGGGGAACCGAACGAACACCGGGGAGCTGTTTTTT. The chain combines TRBV10-3 with TRBJ2-2; 15 nucleotides match TRBD2. The CDR3 is made up of 20 amino acids. Germline lookup yields CDR1 ENHRY and CDR2 SYGVKD. V dropped 6 bases and J dropped 0; count of bases not matched to a gene: 11.

This clonotype was recorded many times. The chain carries TRBV20-1 and TRBJ1-4; D not certain. The ends were cut back, 6 bases at V and 4 bases at J, with 9 bases in the middle. CDR3 size: 12 residues. Germline CDR1 is DFQATT and CDR2 is SNEGSKA (reference sequence). CDR3 loop: CSAIQRNEKLFF. DNA for the CDR3: TGCAGTGCAATACAGCGTAATGAAAAACTGTTTTTT.

Many counts were recorded for this clonotype. This sequence joins TRBV29-1 and TRBJ2-5, with 9 bases fitting TRBD1. This CDR3 comprises 12 residues. V shed 7 bases and J 5 bases; nucleotides not matched to a gene: 5. The germline gives CDR1 SQVTM, CDR2 ANQGSEA. CDR3 amino acids: CSGGGTGETQYF. CDR3 bases: TGCAGCGGGGGAGGGACAGGGGAGACCCAGTACTTC.

This clonotype was detected many times. The chain employs TRBV15 and TRBJ1-5, with a possible D match to TRBD1 (6 bases). The CDR3 sequence is 14 residues long. Trimming shortened V by 3 bases and J by 7 bases, and 13 bases separated the two germline ends. Germline CDR1 is LNHNV and CDR2 is YYDKDF (reference sequence). The CDR3 sequence is CATSSRGARQPQHF. CDR3 nucleotide sequence: TGTGCCACCAGCAGTCGGGGGGCTAGGCAGCCCCAGCATTTT.